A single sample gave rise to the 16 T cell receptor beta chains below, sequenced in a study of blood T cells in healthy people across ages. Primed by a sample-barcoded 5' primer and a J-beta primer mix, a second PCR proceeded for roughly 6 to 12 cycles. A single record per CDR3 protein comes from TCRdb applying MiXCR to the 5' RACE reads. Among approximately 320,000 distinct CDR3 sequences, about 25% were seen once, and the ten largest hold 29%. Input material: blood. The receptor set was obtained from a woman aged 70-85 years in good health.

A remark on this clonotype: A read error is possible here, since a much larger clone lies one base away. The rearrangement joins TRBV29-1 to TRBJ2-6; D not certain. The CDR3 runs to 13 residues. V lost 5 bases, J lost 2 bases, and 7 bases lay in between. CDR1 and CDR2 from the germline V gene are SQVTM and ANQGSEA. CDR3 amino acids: CSVSSAGANVLTF. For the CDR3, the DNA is TGCAGCGTTTCCTCAGCTGGGGCCAACGTCCTGACTTTC.

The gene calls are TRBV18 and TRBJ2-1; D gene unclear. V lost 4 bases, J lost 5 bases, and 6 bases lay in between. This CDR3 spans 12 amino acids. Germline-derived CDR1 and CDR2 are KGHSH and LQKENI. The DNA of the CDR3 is TGTGCCAGCTCACACCCTAACAATGAGCAGTTCTTC. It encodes CASSHPNNEQFF.

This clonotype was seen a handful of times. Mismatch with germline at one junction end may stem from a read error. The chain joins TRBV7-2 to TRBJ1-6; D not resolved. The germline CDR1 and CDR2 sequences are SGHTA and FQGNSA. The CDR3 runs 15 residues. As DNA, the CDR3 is TGTGCCAGCAGCTTCCGGGCCGATTACGATTCACCTCTCCACTTT. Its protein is CASSFRADYDSPLHF.

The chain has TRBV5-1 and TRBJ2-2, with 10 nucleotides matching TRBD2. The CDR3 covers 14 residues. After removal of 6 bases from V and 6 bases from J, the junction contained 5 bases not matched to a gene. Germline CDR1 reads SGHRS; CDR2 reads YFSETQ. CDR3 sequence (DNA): TGCGCCAGCACTCTAGCGGGAGTGGCCGGGGAGCTGTTTTTT. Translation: CASTLAGVAGELFF.

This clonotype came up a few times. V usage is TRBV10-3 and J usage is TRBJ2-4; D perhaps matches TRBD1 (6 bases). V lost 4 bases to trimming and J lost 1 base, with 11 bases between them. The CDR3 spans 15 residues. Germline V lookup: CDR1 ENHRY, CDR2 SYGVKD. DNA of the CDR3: TGTGCCATCAGTGCAGGGGTAGGGGCCAAAAACATTCAGTACTTC. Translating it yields CAISAGVGAKNIQYF.

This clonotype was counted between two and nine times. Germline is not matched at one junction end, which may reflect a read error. CDR3 amino acids: CASSPLDRGNEQCF. In DNA, the CDR3 is TGTGCCAGCAGCCCTTTGGACAGGGGGAACGAGCAGTGCTTC. The V and J genes are TRBV7-6 and TRBJ2-7; the match to TRBD1 covers 10 bases. Germline V lookup: CDR1 SGHVS, CDR2 FNYEAQ. This CDR3 spans 14 amino acids.

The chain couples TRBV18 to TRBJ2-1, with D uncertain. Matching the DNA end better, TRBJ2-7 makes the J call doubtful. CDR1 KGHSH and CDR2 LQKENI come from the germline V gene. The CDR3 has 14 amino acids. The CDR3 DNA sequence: TGTGCCAGCTCACCACCTTCACGAAACTACGAGCAGTACTTC. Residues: CASSPPSRNYEQYF.

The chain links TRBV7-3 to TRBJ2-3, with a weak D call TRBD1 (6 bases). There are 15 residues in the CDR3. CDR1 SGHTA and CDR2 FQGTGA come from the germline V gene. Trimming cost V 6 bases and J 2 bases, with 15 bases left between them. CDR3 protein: CASRGGSSLTDTQYF. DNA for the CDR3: TGTGCCAGCAGAGGGGGTTCTAGCCTCACAGATACGCAGTATTTT.

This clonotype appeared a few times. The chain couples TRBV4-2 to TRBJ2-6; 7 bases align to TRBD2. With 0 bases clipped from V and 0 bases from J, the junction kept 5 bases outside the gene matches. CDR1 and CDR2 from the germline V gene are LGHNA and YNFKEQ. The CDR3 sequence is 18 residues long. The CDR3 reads CASSQELAGDSGANVLTF. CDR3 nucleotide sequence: TGTGCCAGCAGCCAAGAACTCGCGGGGGACTCTGGGGCCAACGTCCTGACTTTC.

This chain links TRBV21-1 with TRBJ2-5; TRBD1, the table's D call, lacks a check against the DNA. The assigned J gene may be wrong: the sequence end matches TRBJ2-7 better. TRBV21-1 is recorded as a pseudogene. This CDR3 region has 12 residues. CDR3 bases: TGTGCCGGGGGGGAGATCTCCTACGAGCAGTACTTC. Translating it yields CAGGEISYEQYF.

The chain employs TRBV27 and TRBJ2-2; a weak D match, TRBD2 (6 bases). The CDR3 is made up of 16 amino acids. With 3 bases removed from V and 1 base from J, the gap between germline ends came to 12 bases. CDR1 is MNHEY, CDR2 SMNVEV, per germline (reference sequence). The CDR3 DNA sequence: TGTGCCAGCAGTTTCGAGGGACTCCGGAACACCGGGGAGCTGTTTTTT. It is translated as CASSFEGLRNTGELFF.

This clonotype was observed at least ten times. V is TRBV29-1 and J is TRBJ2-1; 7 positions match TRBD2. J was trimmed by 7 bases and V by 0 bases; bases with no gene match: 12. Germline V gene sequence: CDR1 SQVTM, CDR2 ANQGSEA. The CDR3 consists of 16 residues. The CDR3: CSVEDHPAGLRNEQFF. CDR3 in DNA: TGCAGCGTTGAAGATCATCCAGCGGGACTAAGAAATGAGCAGTTCTTC.

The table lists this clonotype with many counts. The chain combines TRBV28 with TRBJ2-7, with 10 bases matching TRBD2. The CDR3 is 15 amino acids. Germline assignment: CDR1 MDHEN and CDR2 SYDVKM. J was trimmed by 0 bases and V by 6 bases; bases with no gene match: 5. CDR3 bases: TGTGCCAGCAGGGGGACTAGCGTATTCTCCTACGAGCAGTACTTC. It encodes CASRGTSVFSYEQYF.

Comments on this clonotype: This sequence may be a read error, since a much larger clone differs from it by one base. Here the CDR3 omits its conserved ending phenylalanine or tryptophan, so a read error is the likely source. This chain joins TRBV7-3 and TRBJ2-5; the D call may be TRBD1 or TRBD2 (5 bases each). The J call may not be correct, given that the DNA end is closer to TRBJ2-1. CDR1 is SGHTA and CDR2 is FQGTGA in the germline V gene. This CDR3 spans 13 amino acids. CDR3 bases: TGTGCCAGCAGCATACTAGGGGCAGATGAGCAGTTCCTC. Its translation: CASSILGADEQFL.

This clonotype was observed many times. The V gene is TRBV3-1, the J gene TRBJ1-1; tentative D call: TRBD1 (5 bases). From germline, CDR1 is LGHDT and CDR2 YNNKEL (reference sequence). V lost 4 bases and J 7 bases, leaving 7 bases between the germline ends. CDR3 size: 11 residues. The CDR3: CASSRDSEAFF. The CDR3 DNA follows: TGTGCCAGCAGCCGAGACAGTGAAGCTTTCTTT. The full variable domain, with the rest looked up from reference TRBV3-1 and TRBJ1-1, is DTAVSQTPKYLVTQMGNDKSIKCEQNLGHDTMYWYKQDSKKFLKIMFSYNNKELIINETVPNRFSPKSPDKAHLNLHINSLELGDSAVYFCASSRDSEAFFGQGTRLTVV.

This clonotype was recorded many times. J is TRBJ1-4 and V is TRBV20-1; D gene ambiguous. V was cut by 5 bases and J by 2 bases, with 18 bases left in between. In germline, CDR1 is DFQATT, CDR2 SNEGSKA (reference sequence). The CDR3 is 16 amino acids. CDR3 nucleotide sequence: TGCAGTGCTCGATTTGGCAAACCGCCCACTAATGAAAAACTGTTTTTT. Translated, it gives CSARFGKPPTNEKLFF.